Included here is one T cell receptor beta chain sequence, with context. V shed 0 bases and J shed 8 bases, with 22 bases lying between them. Germline CDR1 and CDR2: WSHSY and SAAADI. CDR3 length equals 17 residues. This record belongs to a study of blood T cell repertoires in COVID-19. Study as a whole: Collection of acute and convalescent COVID-19 samples took place in the United States, Italy and Spain. T cells, B-cell-depleted T cells, or PBMCs supplied cDNA or gDNA.

Clones were read by immunoSEQ multiplex PCR, and TCRdb kept only the in-frame ones, dropping some. Among about 300,000 clones listed, over 75% were seen once. Cohort placement rested on clinical history that participants reported themselves. Each recovered donor of Cohort 3 presented with two negative PCRs, clearance, or symptom resolution. This receptor was identified in a man aged 30 to 45 who had recovered from COVID-19. The sample consisted of PBMCs or T cells enriched from blood (not recorded which). The chain uses TRBV10-2 and TRBJ1-2, with TRBD1 as a possible D gene (5 bases). In nucleotides, the CDR3 is TGCGCCAGCAGTGAGTCGAATTTCTTGTTGGGGGAGGCCGGCTACACCTTC. Translating it yields CASSESNFLLGEAGYTF.